Described below is a single T cell receptor (beta chain) sequence and its context. The antigen is not known. Clones were sequenced by immunoSEQ multiplex PCR, and TCRdb holds only the in-frame ones, with some missing. The sample lists around 41,000 clones, more than 80% occurring once. The sample comes from a study of brain T cells in children with intractable seizures. Overall study results and limits: Viral specificity was inferred only from CDR3 similarity; HCMV serostatus was unknown.

Germline V gene data show CDR1 as SGHRS and CDR2 as YFSETQ. The CDR3 length is 14 residues. The V gene lost 0 bases and the J gene lost 2 bases, with 8 bases spanning the gap. The chain couples TRBV5-1 to TRBJ2-5; D remains ambiguous. The sequencing used peripheral blood, collected at surgery. The TCR sequence derives from a girl aged 2 to 9 with tuberous sclerosis and intractable seizures. CDR3 sequence reads: CASSLAQVQETQYF. In DNA, the CDR3 is TGCGCCAGCAGCTTGGCCCAGGTGCAAGAGACCCAGTACTTC.